These T cell receptor beta chains were read from a single sample in a study of cytomegalovirus exposure and HLA in healthy donors. Data came from immunoSEQ multiplex PCR; TCRdb stores just in-frame clones and leaves some out. The sample carries about 150,000 clones, more than 80% recorded once. Sequencing was performed on PBMCs. The receptors were gathered from a woman between 25 and 40 years old in good health and CMV-seropositive. Both conserved end residues are part of each CDR3. The D gene is left open where the match is weak. Clone size is not always given. Where it is, it says once, few, many or a class for expanded clones.

J: TRBJ2-5; size: NA; D: TRBD2; V: TRBV5-6; DNA: TGTGCCAGCACCACCCTAGCGGGAGTTGAGACCCAGTACTTC; CDR3: CASTTLAGVETQYF
J: TRBJ2-7; size: once; D: TRBD2; V: TRBV6-5; DNA: TGTGCCAGCAGAATAGGACTAGGTTCCTACGAGCAGTACTTC; CDR3: CASRIGLGSYEQYF
J: TRBJ2-1; size: NA; D: TRBD2; V: TRBV9; DNA: TGTGCCAGCAGCTCTCGGACTAGCGGGACCAGCTCCTACAATGAGCAGTTCTTC; CDR3: CASSSRTSGTSSYNEQFF
J: TRBJ2-5; size: NA; D: TRBD2; V: TRBV27; DNA: TGTGCCAGCAGCCCTGGGACTAGCGGGGGGGGAGAAGAGACCCAGTACTTC; CDR3: CASSPGTSGGGEETQYF
J: TRBJ2-5; size: once; D: NA; V: TRBV27; DNA: TGTGCCAGCAGTTCGGGGGGCCGTATAGAGACCCAGTACTTC; CDR3: CASSSGGRIETQYF
J: TRBJ2-7; size: NA; D: NA; V: TRBV5-6; DNA: TGTGCCAGCAGCGAAGGTAGTGTAGCGTCCTACGAGCAGTACTTC; CDR3: CASSEGSVASYEQYF
J: TRBJ2-7; size: NA; D: NA; V: TRBV5-1; DNA: TGCGCCAGCAGCTTGCATTTCGGGGACGAGCAGTACTTC; CDR3: CASSLHFGDEQYF
J: TRBJ2-1; size: NA; D: TRBD1; V: TRBV6-5; DNA: TGTGCCAGCAGTTACTCCGGGACAGGGTTGAATGAGCAGTTCTTC; CDR3: CASSYSGTGLNEQFF
J: TRBJ2-7; size: NA; D: NA; V: TRBV6-6; DNA: TGTGCCAGCAGGCTAACCTACGAGCAGTACTTC; CDR3: CASRLTYEQYF
J: TRBJ2-1; size: NA; D: TRBD2; V: TRBV7-9; DNA: TGTGCCAGCAGTTTCACCATGGGGCTAGCGGGAAATGAGCAGTTCTTC; CDR3: CASSFTMGLAGNEQFF
J: TRBJ2-3; size: few; D: NA; V: TRBV7-8; DNA: TGTGCCAGCAGTCAAACGGGGGAGCCAACCACCACAGATACGCAGTATTTT; CDR3: CASSQTGEPTTTDTQYF
J: TRBJ1-1; size: NA; D: NA; V: TRBV28; DNA: TGTGCCAGCAGTTCGGGAGGGGCAGCTAACACTGAAGCTTTCTTT; CDR3: CASSSGGAANTEAFF
J: TRBJ2-7; size: NA; D: TRBD2; V: TRBV7-2; DNA: TGTGCCAGCAGCTTAAGGGGGGGACTAGCGGGTCGGTACTTC; CDR3: CASSLRGGLAGRYF